The 27 T cell receptor beta chains reported below all come from one sample, sequenced in a study of blood T cell repertoires in COVID-19. Assay used: immunoSEQ multiplex PCR; TCRdb lists only in-frame clones, some missing. The table shows roughly 97,000 clones, with about four fifths occurring only once. Sequenced material: peripheral blood. Receptors originate from a woman older than 75 with active or convalescent COVID-19.

This clone has a handful of counts. The chain uses TRBV28 and TRBJ1-5, with D hard to call. Trimming shortened V by 3 bases and J by 0 bases, and 18 bases separated the two germline ends. Germline assignment: CDR1 MDHEN and CDR2 SYDVKM. The CDR3 contains 18 residues. The CDR3 loop reads CASSFYPGWADSNQPQHF. The CDR3 DNA reads as TGTGCCAGCAGTTTCTATCCTGGTTGGGCAGATAGCAATCAGCCCCAGCATTTT.

V is TRBV4-1 and J is TRBJ1-5; D uncertain. The germline V gene has CDR1 MGHRA and CDR2 YSYEKL. This CDR3 is built from 16 residues. V lost 0 bases to trimming and J lost 0 bases, with 9 bases between them. DNA of the CDR3: TGCGCCAGCAGCCAAGACGACAAATCTAGCAATCAGCCCCAGCATTTT. It is translated as CASSQDDKSSNQPQHF.

The chain recombines TRBV7-3 with TRBJ2-3; 16 bases are a match to TRBD2. The CDR3 runs to 15 residues. The trim removed 5 bases at V and 11 bases at J, leaving 7 bases unmatched. Germline values: CDR1 SGHTA, CDR2 FQGTGA. This chain's CDR3 is CASSPPGLAGGGQYF. Here the CDR3 DNA reads TGTGCCAGCAGCCCGCCGGGACTAGCGGGAGGGGGGCAGTATTTT.

The chain couples TRBV4-1 to TRBJ2-3; tentatively, D is TRBD1 (5 bases). The germline V and J ends were trimmed by 0 bases and 2 bases, with 12 bases remaining between them. The CDR3 loop spans 16 amino acids. CDR1 MGHRA and CDR2 YSYEKL come from the germline V gene. The chain's CDR3 is CASSQDWQGNTDTQYF. In DNA, the CDR3 is TGCGCCAGCAGCCAAGATTGGCAGGGAAACACAGATACGCAGTATTTT.

The rearrangement joins TRBV19 to TRBJ2-7; 7 bases are shared with TRBD1. The germline V gene has CDR1 LNHDA and CDR2 SQIVND (reference sequence). The junction had 16 bases not matched to a gene; V was cut back by 11 bases and J by 3 bases. The CDR3 loop spans 15 amino acids. The CDR3 nucleotides read TGTGCCCCCCCCACCCCGGGACAGATCTACTACGAGCAGTACTTC. Translated, it gives CAPPTPGQIYYEQYF.

The genes are TRBV5-6 and TRBJ2-5; 8 bases line up with TRBD1. The CDR3 totals 14 residues. J lost 6 bases, V lost 4 bases, and 8 bases had no gene match. Germline V gene sequence: CDR1 SGHDT, CDR2 YYEEEE. The DNA of the CDR3 is TGTGCCAGCAGCGATCGGACAGGGTCGCAGACCCAGTACTTC. Protein product: CASSDRTGSQTQYF. Drawing the rest from reference TRBV5-6 and TRBJ2-5, the complete variable domain is DAGVTQSPTHLIKTRGQQVTLRCSPKSGHDTVSWYQQALGQGPQFIFQYYEEEERQRGNFPDRFSGHQFPNYSSELNVNALLLGDSALYLCASSDRTGSQTQYFGPGTRLLVL.

V and J are TRBV30 and TRBJ1-5; D remains ambiguous. V was pared by 3 bases and J by 1 base, with 16 bases between. The CDR3 length is 16 residues. Per germline, CDR1 GTSNPN and CDR2 SVGIG (reference sequence). The CDR3 nucleotides are TGTGCCTGGAGACCCGGTTCCGCAGGAAGCAATCAGCCCCAGCATTTT. Residues: CAWRPGSAGSNQPQHF.

The rearrangement links TRBV6-5 to TRBJ2-7, with D unclear. CDR1 MNHEY and CDR2 SVGAGI come from the germline V gene. The V and J ends lost 2 bases and 5 bases respectively, with 10 bases between them. CDR3 size: 13 residues. CDR3 amino acids: CASSYPAGHEQYF. The CDR3 nucleotides are TGTGCCAGCAGTTACCCCGCTGGCCACGAGCAGTACTTC.

J is TRBJ2-7 and V is TRBV27; D possibly corresponds to TRBD1 (5 bases). The germline V and J ends were trimmed by 8 bases and 6 bases, with 14 bases remaining between them. This CDR3 has 12 amino acids. Germline V CDR1 and CDR2: MNHEY, SMNVEV (reference sequence). This chain's CDR3 is CASRLPQGEQYF. The DNA of the CDR3 is TGTGCCAGCCGCCTTCCTCAGGGCGAGCAGTACTTC.

The chain couples TRBV9 to TRBJ1-2; maybe TRBD1 (6 bases). Trimming cost V 3 bases and J 6 bases, with 9 bases left between them. The germline CDR1 and CDR2 sequences are SGDLS and YYNGEE. This CDR3 spans 12 amino acids. The CDR3 coding sequence is TGTGCCAGCAGCGCCAGGGGAGATGGCTACACCTTC. It yields the protein CASSARGDGYTF.

The V and J genes are TRBV9 and TRBJ1-1; D unclear. Per germline, CDR1 SGDLS and CDR2 YYNGEE. The CDR3 loop spans 13 amino acids. Trimming pared 0 bases from V and 9 bases from J, leaving 12 bases between. CDR3 DNA sequence: TGTGCCAGCAGCGTAGGGACTTCACCCCAAGCTTTCTTT. Amino acid sequence: CASSVGTSPQAFF. The entire variable domain, with the rest obtained from reference TRBV9 and TRBJ1-1, is as follows: DSGVTQTPKHLITATGQRVTLRCSPRSGDLSVYWYQQSLDQGLQFLIQYYNGEERAKGNILERFSAQQFPDLHSELNLSSLELGDSALYFCASSVGTSPQAFFGQGTRLTVV.

The chain joins TRBV5-1 to TRBJ1-3; a possible D gene is TRBD1 (6 bases). Germline CDR1 reads SGHRS; CDR2 reads YFSETQ. The CDR3 has 16 amino acids. Trimming took off 4 bases at V and 4 bases at J, with 18 bases between the two ends. Here the CDR3 reads CASSLTGQSQGNTIYF. The CDR3 region has the DNA TGCGCCAGCAGCCTAACCGGACAGAGCCAAGGAAACACCATATATTTT.

DNA for the CDR3: TGTGCCAGCAGTTTCCGGTATCTGGGCGGGGGACCCAAAGAGACCCAGTACTTC. It codes for CASSFRYLGGGPKETQYF. This chain joins TRBV28 and TRBJ2-5; 7 bases agree with TRBD2. Losses at the gene ends were 3 bases for V and 3 bases for J; bases not matched to a gene: 16. CDR3 size: 18 residues. Germline V gene sequence: CDR1 MDHEN, CDR2 SYDVKM.

This rearrangement joins TRBV5-1 to TRBJ1-3; 8 positions agree with TRBD1. From germline, CDR1 is SGHRS and CDR2 YFSETQ. With 4 bases clipped from V and 0 bases from J, the junction kept 3 bases outside the gene matches. This CDR3 has 15 amino acids. This CDR3 is CASSRGQGSGNTIYF. The CDR3 DNA reads as TGCGCCAGCAGCCGTGGACAGGGCTCTGGAAACACCATATATTTT.

This chain links TRBV19 with TRBJ1-2, with 10 nucleotides matching TRBD1. The germline V gene has CDR1 LNHDA and CDR2 SQIVND (reference sequence). Trimming removed 5 bases from V and 2 bases from J; junction bases left unmatched: 5. There are 15 residues in the CDR3. The CDR3 here is CASSPTDRGNYGYTF. The CDR3 DNA reads TGTGCCAGTAGTCCGACGGACAGGGGGAACTATGGCTACACCTTC. Full variable domain (remainder filled in from reference TRBV19 and TRBJ1-2): DGGITQSPKYLFRKEGQNVTLSCEQNLNHDAMYWYRQDPGQGLRLIYYSQIVNDFQKGDIAEGYSVSREKKESFPLTVTSAQKNPTAFYLCASSPTDRGNYGYTFGSGTRLTVV.

The chain has TRBV5-1 and TRBJ1-4, with D uncertain. The V end was cut by 0 bases, the J end by 0 bases, with 6 bases between. Germline CDR1 is SGHRS and CDR2 is YFSETQ. CDR3 length: 15 residues. The CDR3 DNA reads as TGCGCCAGCAGCTTGGCGGGAACAACTAATGAAAAACTGTTTTTT. Translating gives CASSLAGTTNEKLFF.

The chain couples TRBV18 to TRBJ1-2; D possibly corresponds to TRBD1 (6 bases). This CDR3 comprises 14 residues. The germline gives CDR1 KGHSH, CDR2 LQKENI. Trimming cost V 3 bases and J 13 bases, with 21 bases left between them. This CDR3 is CASSPMTGGTECTF. The CDR3 DNA sequence: TGTGCCAGCTCACCTATGACAGGCGGCACTGAGTGCACCTTC.

The chain joins TRBV6-6 to TRBJ1-2; 8 bases fit TRBD1. The germline V gene has CDR1 MNHNY and CDR2 SVGAGI (reference sequence). The CDR3 loop spans 15 amino acids. J lost 4 bases, V lost 4 bases, and 8 bases had no gene match. CDR3 loop: CASSFGTGGSYGYTF. CDR3 nucleotide sequence: TGTGCCAGCAGTTTCGGGACAGGAGGTAGCTATGGCTACACCTTC.

The chain uses TRBV7-2 and TRBJ2-5; TRBD1 matches 8 bases. V lost 1 base, J lost 2 bases, and 6 bases stayed unmatched. The length of the CDR3 is 16 residues. Per germline, CDR1 SGHTA and CDR2 FQGNSA. The CDR3 here is CASSLVSTGGQETQYF. CDR3 sequence (DNA): TGTGCCAGCAGCTTAGTGTCCACAGGGGGACAAGAGACCCAGTACTTC.

The chain carries TRBV5-6 and TRBJ1-6, with 7 positions matching TRBD1. Germline V CDR1 and CDR2: SGHDT, YYEEEE. V was pared by 0 bases and J by 9 bases, with 6 bases of the junction left unmatched. The CDR3 totals 15 residues. CDR3 protein: CASSLEDRFSSPLHF. CDR3 nucleotides: TGTGCCAGCAGCTTGGAGGACAGGTTCTCTTCACCCCTCCACTTT.

The chain has TRBV19 and TRBJ2-3; 8 bases fit TRBD2. This CDR3 contains 19 residues. Germline assignment: CDR1 LNHDA and CDR2 SQIVND (reference sequence). Losses at the gene ends were 0 bases for V and 3 bases for J; bases not matched to a gene: 14. CDR3 bases: TGTGCCAGTAGTATAGATCTATCGAGGACTAGCTATCGTACAGATACGCAGTATTTT. As protein: CASSIDLSRTSYRTDTQYF.

This chain connects TRBV30 to TRBJ2-7; TRBD1 matches at 7 bases. CDR1 and CDR2 from the germline V gene are GTSNPN and SVGIG (reference sequence). This CDR3 region has 12 residues. Trimming cost V 5 bases and J 1 base; bases outside gene matches: 2. CDR3 DNA: TGTGCCTGGTCACAGGGGTCCTACGAGCAGTACTTC. This codes for CAWSQGSYEQYF.

The sample holds one count of this clone. V is TRBV18 and J is TRBJ1-5, with D tentatively TRBD1 (6 bases). Germline V CDR1 and CDR2: KGHSH, LQKENI. The CDR3 has 13 residues. Trimming removed 5 bases at V and 6 bases at J, with 11 bases between. CDR3 sequence reads: CASSTGLIQPQHF. The CDR3 nucleotides are TGTGCCAGCTCAACAGGGTTGATTCAGCCCCAGCATTTT.

CDR3 DNA sequence: TGCGCCAGCAGCGCCGGGACAGGTTATGGGGAGCAGTACTTC. This codes for CASSAGTGYGEQYF. The rearrangement joins TRBV5-1 to TRBJ2-7; 8 bases agree with TRBD1. With V trimmed by 4 bases and J by 7 bases, 10 bases remained unmatched. The CDR3 runs 14 residues. The germline V gene has CDR1 SGHRS and CDR2 YFSETQ.

Comments on this clone: The sample holds other DNA sequences that translate to the same CDR3. The chain links TRBV12-5 to TRBJ2-2; D may be TRBD2 (6 bases). The CDR3 has 13 amino acids. Per the germline V gene, CDR1 is LGHNT and CDR2 is FRNRAP. Trimming shortened V by 2 bases and J by 6 bases, and 7 bases separated the two germline ends. CDR3 in amino acids: CASGLSGAGELFF. CDR3 in DNA: TGTGCTAGTGGTTTGTCGGGGGCCGGGGAGCTGTTTTTT.

The chain has TRBV24-1 and TRBJ1-1; 7 bases agree with TRBD1. V trimming: 9 bases; J trimming: 6 bases; junction bases outside the gene matches: 6. Germline lookup yields CDR1 KGHDR and CDR2 SFDVKD. The CDR3 contains 12 residues. The CDR3 DNA reads as TGTGCCACCGAGGACAGGATGTCTGAAGCTTTCTTT. It codes for CATEDRMSEAFF.

The rearrangement links TRBV19 to TRBJ2-1, with 7 nucleotides matching TRBD2. Losses at the gene ends were 7 bases for V and 11 bases for J; bases not matched to a gene: 5. The germline CDR1 and CDR2 sequences are LNHDA and SQIVND (reference sequence). The CDR3 has 11 residues. The CDR3 reads CASMGGAQQFF. In nucleotides, the CDR3 is TGTGCCAGTATGGGAGGGGCCCAGCAGTTCTTC.